This TCR beta chain was identified in a study of glioma-infiltrating T cells after dendritic cell vaccination. Study details: Patients received autologous tumor lysate-pulsed dendritic cell vaccination between about 2003 and 2013. The vaccine used monocyte-derived dendritic cells pulsed overnight with autologous tumor lysate.

Using immunoSEQ multiplex PCR, the repertoire was profiled, and TCRdb retains in-frame clones only, with some absent. The sample consists of tens of thousands of clones, around 85% of them appearing once. The sample's time point: after dendritic cell vaccination, including at tumor progression/relapse. All glioblastoma patients lacked an isocitrate dehydrogenase mutation. CDR3 size: 18 residues. Trimming cost V 6 bases and J 0 bases; bases outside gene matches: 11. Germline-derived CDR1 and CDR2 are MDHEN and SYDVKM. The chain joins TRBV28 to TRBJ2-6; 7 positions match TRBD1. This specimen consisted of blood, obtained after dendritic cell vaccination. This TCR was recovered from a human donor with glioblastoma. CDR3 in DNA: TGTGCCAGCAGGAGGACAGGCAGCCCCGGCTCTGGGGCCAACGTCCTGACTTTC. It yields the protein CASRRTGSPGSGANVLTF.